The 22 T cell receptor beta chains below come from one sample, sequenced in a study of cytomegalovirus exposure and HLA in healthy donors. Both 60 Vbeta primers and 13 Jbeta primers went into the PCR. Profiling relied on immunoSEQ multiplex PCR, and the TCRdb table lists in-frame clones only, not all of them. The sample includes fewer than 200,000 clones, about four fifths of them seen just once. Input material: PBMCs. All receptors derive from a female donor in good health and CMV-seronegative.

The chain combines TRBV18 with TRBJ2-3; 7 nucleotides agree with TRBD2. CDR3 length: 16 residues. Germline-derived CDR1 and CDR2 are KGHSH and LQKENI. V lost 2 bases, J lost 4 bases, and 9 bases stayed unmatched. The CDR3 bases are TGTGCCAGCTCACCATCCCGCGGGAGTGTTGCAGATACGCAGTATTTT. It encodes CASSPSRGSVADTQYF.

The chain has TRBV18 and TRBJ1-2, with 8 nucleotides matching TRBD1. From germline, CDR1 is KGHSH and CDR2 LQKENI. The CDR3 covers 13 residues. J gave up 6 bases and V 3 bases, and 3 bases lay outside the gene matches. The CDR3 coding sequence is TGTGCCAGCTCACCCTCGGGACAGGATGGCTACACCTTC. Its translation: CASSPSGQDGYTF.

CDR3 sequence (DNA): TGTGCCAGCAGCTTTCAACCGGGACTAGACGTCAATGAGCAGTTCTTC. Its translation: CASSFQPGLDVNEQFF. The genes are TRBV7-9 and TRBJ2-1; 8 bases agree with TRBD2. CDR3 length equals 16 residues. Germline V gene sequence: CDR1 SEHNR, CDR2 FQNEAQ (reference sequence). Losses at the gene ends were 3 bases for V and 6 bases for J; bases not matched to a gene: 10. Combining the CDR3 with reference TRBV7-9 and TRBJ2-1 gives the whole variable domain DTGVSQNPRHKITKRGQNVTFRCDPISEHNRLYWYRQTLGQGPEFLTYFQNEAQLEKSRLLSDRFSAERPKGSFSTLEIQRTEQGDSAMYLCASSFQPGLDVNEQFFGPGTRLTVL.

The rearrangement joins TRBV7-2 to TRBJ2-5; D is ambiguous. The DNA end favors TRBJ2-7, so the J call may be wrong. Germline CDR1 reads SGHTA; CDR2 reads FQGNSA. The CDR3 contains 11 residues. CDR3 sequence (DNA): TGTGCCAGCAGCACTATCTACGAGCAGTACTTC. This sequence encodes CASSTIYEQYF.

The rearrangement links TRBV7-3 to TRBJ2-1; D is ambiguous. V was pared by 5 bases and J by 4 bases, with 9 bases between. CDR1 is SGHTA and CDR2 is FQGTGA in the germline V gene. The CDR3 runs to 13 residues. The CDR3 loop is CASSPDQYNEQFF. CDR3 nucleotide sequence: TGTGCCAGCAGCCCCGATCAGTACAATGAGCAGTTCTTC.

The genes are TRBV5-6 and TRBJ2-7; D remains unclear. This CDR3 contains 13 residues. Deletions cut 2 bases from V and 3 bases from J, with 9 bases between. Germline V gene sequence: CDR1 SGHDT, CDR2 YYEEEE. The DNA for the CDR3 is TGTGCCAGCAGCTTTTCGAGAGACTACGAGCAGTACTTC. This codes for CASSFSRDYEQYF. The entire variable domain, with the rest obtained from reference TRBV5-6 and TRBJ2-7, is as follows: DAGVTQSPTHLIKTRGQQVTLRCSPKSGHDTVSWYQQALGQGPQFIFQYYEEEERQRGNFPDRFSGHQFPNYSSELNVNALLLGDSALYLCASSFSRDYEQYFGPGTRLTVT.

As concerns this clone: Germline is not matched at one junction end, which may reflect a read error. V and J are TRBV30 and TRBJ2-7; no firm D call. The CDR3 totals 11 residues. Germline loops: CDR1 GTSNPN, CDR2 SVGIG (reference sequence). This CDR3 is CAWSVKSESNF. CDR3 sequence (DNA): TGTGCCTGGAGTGTAAAGTCCGAGAGTAACTTC. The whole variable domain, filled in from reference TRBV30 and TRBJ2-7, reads SQTIHQWPATLVQPVGSPLSLECTVEGTSNPNLYWYRQAAGRGLQLLFYSVGIGQISSEVPQNLSASRPQDRQFILSSKKLLLSDSGFYLCAWSVKSESNFGPGTRLTVT.

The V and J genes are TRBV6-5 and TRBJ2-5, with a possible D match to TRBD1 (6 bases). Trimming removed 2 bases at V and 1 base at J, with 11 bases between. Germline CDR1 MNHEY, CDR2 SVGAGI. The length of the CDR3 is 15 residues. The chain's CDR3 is CASSYGGQLQETQYF. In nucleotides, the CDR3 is TGTGCCAGCAGTTACGGCGGACAGCTCCAAGAGACCCAGTACTTC.

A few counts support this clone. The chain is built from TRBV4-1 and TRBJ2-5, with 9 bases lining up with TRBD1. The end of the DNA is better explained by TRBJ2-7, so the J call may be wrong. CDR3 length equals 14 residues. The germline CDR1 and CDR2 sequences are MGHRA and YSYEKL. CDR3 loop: CASSQIDRGYEQYF. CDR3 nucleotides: TGCGCCAGCAGCCAAATCGACAGGGGGTACGAGCAGTACTTC.

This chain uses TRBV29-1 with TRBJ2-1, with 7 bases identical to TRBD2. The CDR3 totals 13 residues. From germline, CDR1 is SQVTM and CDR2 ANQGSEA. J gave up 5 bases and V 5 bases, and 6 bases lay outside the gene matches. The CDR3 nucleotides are TGCAGCGTTAGAGGGAGGGTTCACAATGAGCAGTTCTTC. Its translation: CSVRGRVHNEQFF.

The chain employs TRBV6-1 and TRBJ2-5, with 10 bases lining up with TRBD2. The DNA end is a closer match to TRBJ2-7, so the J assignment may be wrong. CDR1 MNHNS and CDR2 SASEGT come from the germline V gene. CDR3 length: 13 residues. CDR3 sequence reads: CASTRTSGYEQYF. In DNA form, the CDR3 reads TGTGCCAGTACAAGGACTAGCGGATACGAGCAGTACTTC.

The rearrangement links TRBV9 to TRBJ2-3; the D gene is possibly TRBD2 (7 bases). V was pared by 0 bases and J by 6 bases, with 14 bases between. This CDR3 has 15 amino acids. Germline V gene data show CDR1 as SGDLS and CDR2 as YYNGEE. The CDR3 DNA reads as TGTGCCAGCAGCGTAGGGGGAGGGGGTGGCGATACGCAGTATTTT. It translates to CASSVGGGGGDTQYF.

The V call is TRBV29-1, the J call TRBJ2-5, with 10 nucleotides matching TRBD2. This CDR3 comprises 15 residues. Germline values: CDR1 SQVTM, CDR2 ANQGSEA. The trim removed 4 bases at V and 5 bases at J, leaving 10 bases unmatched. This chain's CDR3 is CSVAQAGGSWETQYF. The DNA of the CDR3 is TGCAGCGTTGCTCAAGCGGGAGGGTCCTGGGAGACCCAGTACTTC.

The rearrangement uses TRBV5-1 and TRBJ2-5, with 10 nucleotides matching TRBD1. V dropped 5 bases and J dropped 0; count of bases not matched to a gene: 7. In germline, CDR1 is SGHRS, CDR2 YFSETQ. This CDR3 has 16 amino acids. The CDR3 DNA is TGCGCCAGCAGTGAAGGACAGGGGGGGTACCAAGAGACCCAGTACTTC. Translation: CASSEGQGGYQETQYF.

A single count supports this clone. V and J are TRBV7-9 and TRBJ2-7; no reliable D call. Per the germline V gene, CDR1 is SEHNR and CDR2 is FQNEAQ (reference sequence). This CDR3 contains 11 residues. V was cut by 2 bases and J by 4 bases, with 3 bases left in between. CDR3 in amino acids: CASSLLYEQYF. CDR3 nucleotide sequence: TGTGCCAGCAGCTTACTGTACGAGCAGTACTTC.

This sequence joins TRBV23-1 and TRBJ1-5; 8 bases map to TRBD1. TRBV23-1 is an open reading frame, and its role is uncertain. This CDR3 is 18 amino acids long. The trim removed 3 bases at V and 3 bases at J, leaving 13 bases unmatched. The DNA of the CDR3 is TGCGCCAGCAGTCAGAGGGTGGCCACAGGGGGAACCAATCAGCCCCAGCATTTT. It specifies CASSQRVATGGTNQPQHF.

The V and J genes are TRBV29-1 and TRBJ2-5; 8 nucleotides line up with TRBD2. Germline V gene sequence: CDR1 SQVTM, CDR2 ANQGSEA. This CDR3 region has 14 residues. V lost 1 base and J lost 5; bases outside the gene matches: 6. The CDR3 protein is CSVEVSSGSETQYF. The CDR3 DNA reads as TGCAGCGTTGAAGTCTCTAGCGGGTCTGAGACCCAGTACTTC.

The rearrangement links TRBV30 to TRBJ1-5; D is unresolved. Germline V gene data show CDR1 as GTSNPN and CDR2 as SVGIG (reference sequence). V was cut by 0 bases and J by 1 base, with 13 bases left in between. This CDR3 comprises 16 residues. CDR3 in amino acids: CAWSVQSAGSNQPQHF. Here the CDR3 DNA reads TGTGCCTGGAGTGTACAATCGGCAGGAAGCAATCAGCCCCAGCATTTT.

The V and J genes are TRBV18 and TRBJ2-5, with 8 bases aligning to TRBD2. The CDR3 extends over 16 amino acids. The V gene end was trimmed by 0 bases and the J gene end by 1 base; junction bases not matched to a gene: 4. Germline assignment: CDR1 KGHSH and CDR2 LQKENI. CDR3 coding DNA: TGTGCCAGCTCACCACCGGCGGGGGGACCCCAAGAGACCCAGTACTTC. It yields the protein CASSPPAGGPQETQYF.

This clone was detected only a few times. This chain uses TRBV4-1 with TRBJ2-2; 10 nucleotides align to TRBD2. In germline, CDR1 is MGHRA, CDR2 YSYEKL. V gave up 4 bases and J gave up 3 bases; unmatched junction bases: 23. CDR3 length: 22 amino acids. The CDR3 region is CASSLPKLREREGRVDTGELFF. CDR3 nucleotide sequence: TGCGCCAGCAGCCTCCCTAAACTTCGGGAGCGGGAGGGCCGGGTAGACACCGGGGAGCTGTTTTTT.

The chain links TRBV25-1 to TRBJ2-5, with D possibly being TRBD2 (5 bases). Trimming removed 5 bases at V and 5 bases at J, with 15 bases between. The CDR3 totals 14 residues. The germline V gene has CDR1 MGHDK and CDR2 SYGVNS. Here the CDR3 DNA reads TGTGCCAGCAGTCCGGGTGGACTGTGGGAGACCCAGTACTTC. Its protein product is CASSPGGLWETQYF.

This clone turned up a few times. CDR3 in DNA: TGTGCCAGCTCTAGGGGGAGAGACGAGCAGTACTTC. Translating it yields CASSRGRDEQYF. V gene TRBV18 combines with J gene TRBJ2-7; D is perhaps TRBD1 (6 bases). Germline lookup yields CDR1 KGHSH and CDR2 LQKENI. CDR3 length equals 12 residues. Deletions cut 6 bases from V and 5 bases from J, with 11 bases between.